This T cell receptor (beta chain) was captured in a study of memory CD4+ T cells and cytomegalovirus serostatus. Study-wide background: Of the healthy Belgian adults, fewer than 10 were CMV seropositive and around 22 seronegative. Broader study findings: Suggested: most of the CMV-linked TCR signature lies in CD4+ memory cells.

About this clone itself: As yet, its antigen is unknown.

Libraries were prepared by immunoSEQ multiplex PCR; TCRdb keeps only in-frame clonotypes and omits some of them. Seen here are some 47,000 clones, just under 80% observed once, and the top ten hold under 1%. Single viable CD3+CD4+CD8-CD45RO+ cells were sorted as the memory CD4+ T cells. Positive selection with CD4 microbeads enriched total CD4+ T cells. V lost 3 bases, J lost 4 bases, and 13 bases stayed unmatched. This CDR3 comprises 17 residues. The germline V gene encodes CDR1 LNHDA and CDR2 SQIVND (reference sequence). The TCR comes from an adult in good health and CMV-seronegative. Material for sequencing was memory CD4+ T cells from blood. This chain links TRBV19 with TRBJ1-2; 8 bases line up with TRBD1. CDR3 loop: CASSMLGQDLLGYGYTF. The CDR3 nucleotides are TGTGCCAGTAGTATGCTGGGACAGGATCTTCTCGGCTATGGCTACACCTTC.